This T cell receptor beta chain was sequenced in a study of blood T cell repertoires in COVID-19. Across the study: Samples representing acute and convalescent COVID-19 were sourced from the United States, Italy and Spain. Sources were T cells, B-cell-depleted T cells, or PBMCs; the material itself was cDNA or gDNA.

In the original analysis: Nucleated cell number was recorded as an estimate derived from reference gene primer amplification. TCRdb's copy holds only in-frame clones and misses some; the assay was immunoSEQ multiplex PCR. That table supplies the V and J calls and clone size; D and trimming were determined from the DNA. The repertoire consists of tens of thousands of clones, with about 80% occurring once and the leading ten covering around 17%. Comment on this clone: At one of its ends the junction is not consistent with the germline gene, which may arise from a read error.

Germline V CDR1 and CDR2: SGHRS, YFSETQ. This CDR3 region has 14 residues. Sequencing input: peripheral blood. The clonotype was recovered from a man in his 70s with acute or convalescent COVID-19. The chain uses TRBV5-1 and TRBJ2-2; no clear D gene. CDR3 sequence: CASSLATNTGELFF. As DNA, the CDR3 is TGCGCCAGCAGTTTGGCCACGAACACCGGGGAGCTGTTTTTT. Full variable domain (rest looked up from reference TRBV5-1 and TRBJ2-2): KAGVTQTPRYLIKTRGQQVTLSCSPISGHRSVSWYQQTPGQGLQFLFEYFSETQRNKGNFPGRFSGRQFSNSRSEMNVSTLELGDSALYLCASSLATNTGELFFGEGSRLTVL.